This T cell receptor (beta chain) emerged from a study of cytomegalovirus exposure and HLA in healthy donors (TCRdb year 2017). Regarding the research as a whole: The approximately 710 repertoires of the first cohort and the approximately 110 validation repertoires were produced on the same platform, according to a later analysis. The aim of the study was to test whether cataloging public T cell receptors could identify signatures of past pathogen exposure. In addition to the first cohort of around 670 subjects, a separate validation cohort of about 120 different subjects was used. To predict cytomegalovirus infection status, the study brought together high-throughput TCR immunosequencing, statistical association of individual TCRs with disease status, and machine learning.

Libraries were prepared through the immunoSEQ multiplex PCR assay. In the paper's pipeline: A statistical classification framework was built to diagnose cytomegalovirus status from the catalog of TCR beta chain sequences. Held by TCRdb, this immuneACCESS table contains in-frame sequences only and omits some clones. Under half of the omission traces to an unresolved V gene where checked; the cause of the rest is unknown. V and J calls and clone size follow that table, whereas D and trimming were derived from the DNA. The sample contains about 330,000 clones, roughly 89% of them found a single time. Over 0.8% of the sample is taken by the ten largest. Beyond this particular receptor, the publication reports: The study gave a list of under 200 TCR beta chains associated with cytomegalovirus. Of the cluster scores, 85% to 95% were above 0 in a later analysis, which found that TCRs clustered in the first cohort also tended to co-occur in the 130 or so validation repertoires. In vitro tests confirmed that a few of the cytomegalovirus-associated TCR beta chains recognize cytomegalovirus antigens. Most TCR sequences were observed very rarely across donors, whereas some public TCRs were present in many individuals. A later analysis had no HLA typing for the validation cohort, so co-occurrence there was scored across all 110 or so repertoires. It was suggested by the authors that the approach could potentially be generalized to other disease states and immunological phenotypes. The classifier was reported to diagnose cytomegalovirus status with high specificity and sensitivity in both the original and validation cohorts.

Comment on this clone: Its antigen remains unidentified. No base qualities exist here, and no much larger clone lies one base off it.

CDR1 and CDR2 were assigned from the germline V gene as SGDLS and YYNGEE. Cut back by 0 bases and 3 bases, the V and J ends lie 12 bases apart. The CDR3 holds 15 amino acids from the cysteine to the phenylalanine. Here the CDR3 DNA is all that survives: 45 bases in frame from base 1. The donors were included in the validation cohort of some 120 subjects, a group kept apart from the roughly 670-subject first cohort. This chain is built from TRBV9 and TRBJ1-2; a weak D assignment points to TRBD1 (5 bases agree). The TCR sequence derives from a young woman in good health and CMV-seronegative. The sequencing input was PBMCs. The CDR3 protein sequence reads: CASSVGLTGDYGYTF. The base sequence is TGTGCCAGCAGCGTAGGGTTAACGGGGGACTATGGCTACACCTTC.